The clone carrying this T cell receptor (beta chain) has just a few counts. The data were taken from a study of blood T cell repertoires in COVID-19. Study information: Material from acute and convalescent COVID-19 was sourced from the United States, Italy and Spain. PBMCs, B-cell-depleted T cells, or T cells were the source of the cDNA or gDNA that made up the material.

The germline gives CDR1 SGHTA, CDR2 FQGNSA. This CDR3 has 14 amino acids. The V gene lost 5 bases and the J gene lost 9 bases, with 14 bases spanning the gap. As handled by the study authors: By means of reference gene primer amplification, nucleated cell counts were estimated. Repertoires were generated with immunoSEQ multiplex PCR, while TCRdb's copy carries only in-frame clones and drops some. The V and J calls and clone size come from that table; D and trimming were worked out from the DNA. Of about 98,000 clones detected, around 85% appear once; the ten largest clones hold about 10%. The origin of this receptor is a woman of 80 years or more with acute or convalescent COVID-19. Source material: peripheral blood. The V call is TRBV7-2, the J call TRBJ1-6; D gene ambiguous. In DNA, the CDR3 is TGTGCCAGCAGCGTAGGGATCGAGGGTTCACCCCTCCACTTT. This gives the protein CASSVGIEGSPLHF. The whole variable domain, filled in from reference TRBV7-2 and TRBJ1-6, reads GAGVSQSPSNKVTEKGKDVELRCDPISGHTALYWYRQSLGQGLEFLIYFQGNSAPDKSGLPSDRFSAERTGGSVSTLTIQRTQQEDSAVYLCASSVGIEGSPLHFGNGTRLTVT.